Below are 23 T cell receptor beta chains sequenced from a single sample in a study of technical replicates of blood from four donors. Measured with immunoSEQ multiplex PCR; TCRdb has only the in-frame clones, and not every one. There are over 10,000 clones in the sample; more than 85% occur only once, and 8.5% to 10% lies in the top ten. Sequencing input: PBMCs. The source is a human donor in good health.

The genes are TRBV6-5 and TRBJ2-5; 9 bases align to TRBD2. V lost 0 bases, J lost 4 bases, and 6 bases stayed unmatched. CDR1 MNHEY and CDR2 SVGAGI come from the germline V gene. This CDR3 is 16 amino acids long. CDR3 in amino acids: CASSYSSSGGRETQYF. CDR3 in DNA: TGTGCCAGCAGTTACTCATCCAGCGGGGGGCGAGAGACCCAGTACTTC.

The J gene is TRBJ2-5, the V gene TRBV6-5; TRBD2 agrees at 11 bases. The CDR3 length is 16 residues. Germline CDR1 MNHEY, CDR2 SVGAGI. The V segment lost 4 bases and the J segment 1 base; nucleotides outside the gene matches: 5. The CDR3 DNA follows: TGTGCCAGCAGTTGGACCGGGACTAGCGGCCAAGAGACCCAGTACTTC. The encoded protein is CASSWTGTSGQETQYF.

The chain couples TRBV30 to TRBJ1-2; TRBD1 agrees at 7 bases. The ends lost 1 base at V and 6 bases at J; junction bases unmatched: 8. CDR1 is GTSNPN and CDR2 is SVGIG in the germline V gene (reference sequence). CDR3 length: 14 amino acids. The CDR3 is CAWSEGGVRNGYTF. For the CDR3, the DNA is TGTGCCTGGAGTGAAGGGGGCGTTCGGAATGGCTACACCTTC.

The chain carries TRBV30 and TRBJ2-1; D not certain. Trimming cost V 4 bases and J 1 base, with 8 bases left between them. The CDR3 is 13 residues long. Germline-derived CDR1 and CDR2 are GTSNPN and SVGIG (reference sequence). CDR3 amino acids: CAWTLPSYNEQFF. In nucleotides, the CDR3 is TGTGCCTGGACTCTTCCGTCCTACAATGAGCAGTTCTTC.

The V gene is TRBV6-1, the J gene TRBJ1-5; D call uncertain. Germline CDR1 is MNHNS and CDR2 is SASEGT. The CDR3 runs to 18 residues. The V end lost 2 bases, the J end lost 0 bases, and 17 bases lay between the germline ends. This chain's CDR3 is CASSEQAPRATSNQPQHF. Here the CDR3 DNA reads TGTGCCAGCAGTGAACAGGCTCCGAGGGCCACTAGCAATCAGCCCCAGCATTTT.

The chain carries TRBV28 and TRBJ1-2; D is undetermined. The CDR3 runs to 13 residues. V was pared by 7 bases and J by 4 bases, with 13 bases between. Germline loops: CDR1 MDHEN, CDR2 SYDVKM. CDR3 amino acids: CASTLRVIYGYTF. The CDR3 DNA is TGTGCCAGCACCCTCCGGGTAATCTATGGCTACACCTTC.

V gene TRBV6-5 combines with J gene TRBJ2-3; TRBD2 agrees at 7 bases. CDR3 size: 15 residues. Germline assignment: CDR1 MNHEY and CDR2 SVGAGI. The J segment lost 5 bases and the V segment lost 6 bases, leaving 11 bases of the junction unmatched. The CDR3 nucleotides are TGTGCCAGCAGGACCTCCGGGACTACTCAAGATACGCAGTATTTT. Translating it yields CASRTSGTTQDTQYF.

The chain combines TRBV30 with TRBJ2-7, with no clear D. V lost 0 bases and J 3 bases, leaving 12 bases between the germline ends. The V gene's germline CDR1 is GTSNPN and CDR2 SVGIG (reference sequence). CDR3 length equals 14 residues. The CDR3 bases are TGTGCCTGGAGTGTCTCCGGCGGCTTCTACGAGCAGTACTTC. Its protein product is CAWSVSGGFYEQYF.

The chain has TRBV29-1 and TRBJ1-5, with 10 positions matching TRBD1. The trim removed 5 bases at V and 9 bases at J, leaving 13 bases unmatched. Germline CDR1 reads SQVTM; CDR2 reads ANQGSEA. There are 15 residues in the CDR3. CDR3 region: CSVLAGTGEVAPQHF. CDR3 coding DNA: TGCAGCGTTCTGGCCGGGACAGGGGAAGTTGCGCCCCAGCATTTT.

The chain has TRBV28 and TRBJ2-7, with 8 bases lining up with TRBD2. V was pared by 5 bases and J by 5 bases, with 11 bases of the junction left unmatched. Germline assignment: CDR1 MDHEN and CDR2 SYDVKM. This CDR3 region has 15 residues. This CDR3 reads CASSPTGLDYNEQYF. The CDR3 DNA reads TGTGCCAGCAGTCCCACGGGACTAGATTACAACGAGCAGTACTTC.

The chain couples TRBV10-1 to TRBJ2-2, with no clear D. This CDR3 region has 16 residues. Germline values: CDR1 WNHNN, CDR2 SYGVQD (reference sequence). The V end was cut by 2 bases, the J end by 4 bases, with 14 bases between. CDR3 coding DNA: TGCGCCAGCAGTGAGAGTCTAGGCGTGGGCACCGGGGAGCTGTTTTTT. As protein: CASSESLGVGTGELFF.

The V and J genes are TRBV30 and TRBJ2-7; weak D call: TRBD2 (7 bases). Germline loops: CDR1 GTSNPN, CDR2 SVGIG (reference sequence). The CDR3 contains 13 residues. Trimming took off 4 bases at V and 5 bases at J, with 15 bases between the two ends. CDR3 in DNA: TGTGCCTGGAAACGGGGGGCAGGACACGAGCAGTACTTC. It translates to CAWKRGAGHEQYF.

V and J are TRBV30 and TRBJ1-2; 7 bases are a match to TRBD1. Trimming cost V 5 bases and J 5 bases; bases outside gene matches: 5. The CDR3 runs to 12 residues. Germline V lookup: CDR1 GTSNPN, CDR2 SVGIG (reference sequence). CDR3 sequence reads: CAWGQAIYGYTF. CDR3 DNA: TGTGCCTGGGGACAGGCGATATATGGCTACACCTTC.

J is TRBJ2-1 and V is TRBV27, with TRBD2 matching over 13 bases. From germline, CDR1 is MNHEY and CDR2 SMNVEV (reference sequence). The V gene end was trimmed by 1 base and the J gene end by 8 bases; junction bases not matched to a gene: 14. The CDR3 totals 19 residues. The CDR3 region is CASSLFGLAGEWGRDEQFF. CDR3 bases: TGTGCCAGCAGTTTATTCGGACTAGCGGGAGAGTGGGGAAGGGATGAGCAGTTCTTC.

J is TRBJ1-5 and V is TRBV6-1, with D uncertain. Germline V lookup: CDR1 MNHNS, CDR2 SASEGT. The CDR3 has 12 amino acids. Trimming pared 3 bases from V and 4 bases from J, leaving 4 bases between. The CDR3: CASSDPNQPQHF. The CDR3 DNA sequence: TGTGCCAGCAGTGATCCGAATCAGCCCCAGCATTTT.

CDR3: CASSVDAGGPSYNEQFF. The CDR3 DNA is TGTGCCAGCAGCGTAGACGCGGGAGGGCCCTCCTACAATGAGCAGTTCTTC. This chain links TRBV9 with TRBJ2-1; the match to TRBD2 covers 9 bases. The germline gives CDR1 SGDLS, CDR2 YYNGEE. The length of the CDR3 is 17 residues. Unmatched junction bases numbered 4, after V lost 0 bases and J lost 0 bases.

V is TRBV19 and J is TRBJ1-1, with D maybe TRBD1 (5 bases). V was shortened by 7 bases and J by 7 bases, with 19 bases between the two germline ends. Germline V gene data show CDR1 as LNHDA and CDR2 as SQIVND (reference sequence). This CDR3 is built from 14 residues. The CDR3 sequence: CASTIGRGLGEAFF. In DNA form, the CDR3 reads TGTGCCAGTACCATAGGTCGGGGGTTGGGTGAAGCTTTCTTT.

The CDR3 protein is CASSPVSTYEQYF. The CDR3 nucleotides read TGCGCCAGCAGCCCCGTCTCTACCTACGAGCAGTACTTC. The chain carries TRBV5-1 and TRBJ2-7, with D unresolved. The CDR3 is 13 residues long. Germline CDR1 and CDR2: SGHRS and YFSETQ. V lost 4 bases, J lost 2 bases, and 10 bases lay in between.

This chain joins TRBV7-2 and TRBJ2-6; unclear D gene. This CDR3 comprises 18 residues. Germline CDR1 is SGHTA and CDR2 is FQGNSA. V lost 6 bases and J 2 bases, leaving 20 bases between the germline ends. The DNA for the CDR3 is TGTGCCAGCAGAACCCGCACTACCCGAAGGACTGGGGCCAACGTCCTGACTTTC. Translation: CASRTRTTRRTGANVLTF.

There are a few counts of this clone. Other DNA sequences in this sample translate to the same CDR3. This sequence joins TRBV5-4 and TRBJ1-1; D gene ambiguous. Germline V lookup: CDR1 SGHNT, CDR2 YYREEE (reference sequence). This CDR3 has 13 amino acids. V lost 1 base, J lost 1 base, and 5 bases lay in between. CDR3 amino acids: CASSLQENTEAFF. The DNA for the CDR3 is TGTGCCAGCAGCTTGCAGGAGAACACTGAAGCTTTCTTT.

The chain carries TRBV19 and TRBJ2-7; tentatively, D is TRBD1 (6 bases). Trimming took 3 bases from V and 2 from J, leaving 11 bases between them. CDR1 is LNHDA, CDR2 SQIVND, per germline (reference sequence). CDR3 length equals 14 residues. Here the CDR3 DNA reads TGTGCCAGTAGTATGGCAGGGGTAACCTACGAGCAGTACTTC. Its translation is CASSMAGVTYEQYF. The whole variable domain, filled in from reference TRBV19 and TRBJ2-7, reads DGGITQSPKYLFRKEGQNVTLSCEQNLNHDAMYWYRQDPGQGLRLIYYSQIVNDFQKGDIAEGYSVSREKKESFPLTVTSAQKNPTAFYLCASSMAGVTYEQYFGPGTRLTVT.

This clone has a handful of counts. This chain joins TRBV2 and TRBJ1-5, with D possibly being TRBD1 (5 bases). Germline V gene sequence: CDR1 SNHLY, CDR2 FYNNEI. V was shortened by 6 bases and J by 2 bases, with 8 bases between the two germline ends. The CDR3 loop spans 13 amino acids. The CDR3 reads CASRGGGNQPQHF. In DNA, the CDR3 is TGTGCCAGCAGGGGGGGTGGCAATCAGCCCCAGCATTTT.

This chain links TRBV29-1 with TRBJ2-2; D perhaps matches TRBD1 (6 bases). V lost 7 bases and J 0 bases, leaving 12 bases between the germline ends. Looked up from germline, CDR1 is SQVTM and CDR2 is ANQGSEA. The CDR3 covers 14 residues. The DNA for the CDR3 is TGCAGCGCTTCAGGGGCTACGAACACCGGGGAGCTGTTTTTT. Translated: CSASGATNTGELFF.